Listed here are 11 T cell receptor beta chains from one sample, sequenced in a study of blood T cell repertoires in COVID-19. The method was immunoSEQ multiplex PCR; TCRdb's version includes in-frame clones alone and lacks a portion of them. The data contain 65,000 to 75,000 clones, roughly 80% of them singletons. The sequenced sample was peripheral blood. These receptors came from a woman of 80 years or more with acute or convalescent COVID-19.

The chain combines TRBV6-4 with TRBJ1-1; D remains unclear. The CDR3 consists of 14 residues. Germline V CDR1 and CDR2: MRHNA, SNTAGT. V lost 3 bases and J lost 2, with 10 bases in between. The chain's CDR3 is CASSERDDNTEAFF. CDR3 DNA: TGTGCCAGCAGTGAGCGGGATGACAACACTGAAGCTTTCTTT.

The genes are TRBV5-1 and TRBJ1-4, with 9 bases matching TRBD1. The CDR3 consists of 20 residues. Germline lookup yields CDR1 SGHRS and CDR2 YFSETQ. V shed 0 bases and J 0 bases; nucleotides not matched to a gene: 12. As DNA, the CDR3 is TGCGCCAGCAGCTTGGTTTCTCGTGGACAGGGGTTTGCAACTAATGAAAAACTGTTTTTT. The encoded protein is CASSLVSRGQGFATNEKLFF.

The J gene is TRBJ1-2, the V gene TRBV5-1; a possible D gene is TRBD1 (6 bases). This CDR3 is built from 14 residues. Germline CDR1 reads SGHRS; CDR2 reads YFSETQ. V lost 4 bases to trimming and J lost 2 bases, with 12 bases between them. In DNA, the CDR3 is TGCGCCAGCAGCGTAAAGGGGGAGAACTATGGCTACACCTTC. Residues: CASSVKGENYGYTF.

The V gene is TRBV10-1, the J gene TRBJ2-5; D might be TRBD1 (6 bases). The V gene's germline CDR1 is WNHNN and CDR2 SYGVQD (reference sequence). V gave up 5 bases and J gave up 5 bases, with 15 bases separating them. The CDR3 is 14 amino acids. DNA of the CDR3: TGCGCCAGCAGTTCAGGACAGTCTCCCGAGACCCAGTACTTC. Amino acid sequence: CASSSGQSPETQYF.

This clone appeared once. The chain recombines TRBV10-3 with TRBJ1-1; D remains ambiguous. There are 14 residues in the CDR3. Trimming took off 0 bases at V and 0 bases at J, with 5 bases between the two ends. The germline CDR1 and CDR2 sequences are ENHRY and SYGVKD. For the CDR3, the DNA is TGTGCCATCAGTGAGTCCGTTATGAACACTGAAGCTTTCTTT. Its protein product is CAISESVMNTEAFF.

This chain links TRBV5-5 with TRBJ2-3, with D perhaps matching TRBD2 (5 bases). The germline V gene encodes CDR1 SGHKS and CDR2 YYEKEE (reference sequence). V shed 0 bases and J shed 1 base, with 15 bases lying between them. CDR3 length: 17 amino acids. This CDR3 reads CASSLAPRAGGTDTQYF. The CDR3 DNA sequence: TGTGCCAGCAGCTTGGCTCCGCGGGCCGGGGGCACAGATACGCAGTATTTT.

The J gene is TRBJ2-2, the V gene TRBV5-1; 8 bases line up with TRBD1. Losses at the gene ends were 4 bases for V and 1 base for J; bases not matched to a gene: 9. This CDR3 region has 17 residues. The germline gives CDR1 SGHRS, CDR2 YFSETQ. CDR3 protein: CASSTSRTGQNTGELFF. CDR3 in DNA: TGCGCCAGCAGCACCAGCCGGACAGGGCAGAACACCGGGGAGCTGTTTTTT.

This clone occurred a few times. This chain joins TRBV4-1 and TRBJ1-1, with D perhaps matching TRBD1 (5 bases). Germline CDR1 is MGHRA and CDR2 is YSYEKL. This CDR3 has 16 amino acids. V shed 3 bases and J shed 3 bases, with 17 bases lying between them. Here the CDR3 reads CASSHGVGVEDTEAFF. CDR3 coding DNA: TGCGCCAGCAGCCATGGGGTAGGGGTTGAGGACACTGAAGCTTTCTTT.

The chain couples TRBV19 to TRBJ1-5; TRBD1 matches at 7 bases. The CDR3 length is 18 residues. Trimming at V came to 6 bases and at J to 4 bases, leaving 18 bases not matched to a gene. Germline CDR1 reads LNHDA; CDR2 reads SQIVND (reference sequence). In DNA form, the CDR3 reads TGTGCCAGTAGCCCCACACAGGGGATTGGGTCCTTGAATCAGCCCCAGCATTTT. Its protein product is CASSPTQGIGSLNQPQHF. Combining the CDR3 with reference TRBV19 and TRBJ1-5 gives the whole variable domain DGGITQSPKYLFRKEGQNVTLSCEQNLNHDAMYWYRQDPGQGLRLIYYSQIVNDFQKGDIAEGYSVSREKKESFPLTVTSAQKNPTAFYLCASSPTQGIGSLNQPQHFGDGTRLSIL.

The chain is built from TRBV2 and TRBJ2-3, with D unresolved. The germline CDR1 and CDR2 sequences are SNHLY and FYNNEI. CDR3 size: 13 residues. Trimming left V 6 bases short and J 0 bases short, with 7 bases between. The CDR3, as DNA: TGTGCCAGCAGCAGATCTAGCACAGATACGCAGTATTTT. This codes for CASSRSSTDTQYF.

This chain uses TRBV5-1 with TRBJ1-2, with TRBD1 matching 10 bases. CDR1 is SGHRS and CDR2 is YFSETQ in the germline V gene. The V and J ends lost 0 bases and 0 bases, in that order; junction bases with no gene match: 14. This CDR3 spans 20 amino acids. The CDR3 sequence: CASSLDGMGTGATANYGYTF. As DNA, the CDR3 is TGCGCCAGCAGCTTGGATGGGATGGGGACAGGGGCCACAGCTAACTATGGCTACACCTTC.